This T cell receptor (beta chain) derives from a study of shared clonotypes between healthy human individuals. CD45RO-negative CD8 cells positively selected for CCR7 made up the naive population, which excluded terminally differentiated effector memory CD45RA+ cells. Libraries were prepared by immunoSEQ multiplex PCR; TCRdb keeps only in-frame clonotypes and omits some of them. Of about 2 million clones in the sample, about 95% were seen once. Germline-derived CDR1 and CDR2 are MNHNS and SASEGT. V was clipped by 4 bases and J by 5 bases, with 9 bases between them. CDR3 length equals 13 residues. The V gene is TRBV6-1, the J gene TRBJ1-3; D gene uncertain. The sequencing sample was made of naive CD8+ T cells sorted from blood. This TCR derives from a man in his late teens or twenties in good health. The CDR3 bases are TGTGCCAGCAGTGTGAACGGTAGAAACACCATATATTTT. This codes for CASSVNGRNTIYF.